This TCR beta chain was identified in a study of CD8 T cells in ankylosing spondylitis (dated by TCRdb to 2016 to 2017). The study in broad terms: The study profiled T cell receptor beta repertoires in healthy donors and ankylosing spondylitis patients to find disease-linked TCR variants. The full study cohort was made up of 20 to 25 ankylosing spondylitis patients and 108 healthy donors. Samples of peripheral blood were taken, and for ankylosing spondylitis patients, synovial fluid was collected as well.

In its sample, this clonotype was seen many times. Its antigen remains undetermined. No much larger clone exists at a distance of one base, and base qualities are not known. From the germline V gene, CDR1 is SQVTM and CDR2 is ANQGSEA. V lost 2 bases and J lost 5 bases; the stretch between them is 9 bases long. The CDR3 holds 12 amino acids from the cysteine to the phenylalanine. Only CDR3 DNA remains: 36 bases, in frame from the first base. Overall results and qualifications from the work: A TCR beta motif of about 8 highly homologous amino acid variants appeared characteristic of blood from ankylosing spondylitis patients. In peripheral blood, the disease-linked clones were found at relatively low frequencies and had a CD8+ phenotype. Some motif variants had previously been reported in the synovial fluid and blood of reactive arthritis patients, which suggests shared mechanisms of disease initiation. According to the report, matched synovial fluid samples from ankylosing spondylitis patients were significantly enriched for the disease-linked clones.

The run used an Illumina HiSeq 2500. TCR beta libraries were prepared by quantitative 5'-RACE with molecular barcodes. Per the source publication's procedure: To identify disease-linked TCR variants, a new computational method was used, one built on a probabilistic model of VDJ rearrangement. The public reads were run again by TCRdb, first through fastp at Q25 and then through MiXCR, and only productive beta chains were kept. Merged by CDR3 protein, the rows form single entries marked with the most common genes and DNA. The V and J calls and clone size are TCRdb's, not the authors'. The sample contains fewer than 250,000 distinct CDR3 sequences, 18% of them found a single time. The ten most abundant clones make up approximately 42% of the sample.

The sequence came from a male donor with ankylosing spondylitis. The chain joins TRBV29-1 to TRBJ2-5, with the D gene too uncertain to name. Material for sequencing was blood, either unsorted or a sorted T cell fraction (not recorded which). The DNA is TGCAGCGTTGAACGTTTTGGGGAGACCCAGTACTTC. Its protein reads: CSVERFGETQYF.